These T cell receptor beta chains were read from a single sample in a study of CD8+CD57+ T cells in acquired aplastic anemia. TCRdb ran MiXCR on the reads and lists one entry per CDR3 protein. The sample records under 200,000 distinct CDR3 sequences, 48% being singletons. Sequences were obtained from sorted CD4+, CD8+, or CD8+CD57+ T cells (not recorded which) from PBMCs. All receptors come from a human donor with aplastic anemia. The CDR3 runs from the conserved cysteine through the conserved F or W. A D gene is named only where the DNA matches it firmly. For some rows the clone size is stated as once, few or many, or as a class when expanded; others skip it.

cdr3_aa cdr3_nt d_call j_call v_call cdr3_length clone_size
CATSRDQPGLSYEQYF TGTGCCACCAGCAGAGATCAGCCGGGACTAAGCTACGAGCAGTACTTC TRBD2 TRBJ2-7 TRBV15 16 -
CASSPGRTYEQYF TGTGCCAGCAGCCCAGGAAGAACCTACGAGCAGTACTTC - TRBJ2-7 TRBV7-6 13 -
CSVIQGSGNTIYF TGCAGCGTCATACAGGGTTCTGGAAACACCATATATTTT - TRBJ1-3 TRBV29-1 13 many
CASSFSGTAEVETQYF TGTGCCAGCAGCTTCTCCGGGACAGCCGAGGTGGAGACCCAGTACTTC TRBD1 TRBJ2-5 TRBV5-5 16 -
CASSLGQGPSRLSYEQYF TGTGCCAGCAGCTTAGGGCAGGGACCCAGCCGCCTATCCTACGAGCAGTACTTC - TRBJ2-7 TRBV7-2 18 -
CASRPGNQGYTF TGTGCCAGCAGGCCGGGCAACCAGGGTTACACCTTC - TRBJ1-2 TRBV2 12 many
CASSQGVDRVGSEAFF TGCGCCAGCAGCCAAGGGGTGGACAGGGTTGGTTCTGAAGCTTTCTTT TRBD1 TRBJ1-1 TRBV4-1 16 -
CASSETFLTDTQYF TGTGCCAGCAGTGAAACTTTTCTCACAGATACGCAGTATTTT - TRBJ2-3 TRBV2 14 -
CASSIDFQPQHF TGTGCCAGTAGTATAGATTTTCAGCCCCAGCATTTT - TRBJ1-5 TRBV19 12 many
CASKTSTGELFF TGCGCCAGCAAGACGAGCACCGGGGAGCTGTTTTTT - TRBJ2-2 TRBV5-1 12 -
CAISGGTPNNEQFF TGTGCCATCAGTGGAGGCACACCTAACAATGAGCAGTTCTTC - TRBJ2-1 TRBV10-3 14 many
CASMGQGAGDYGYTF TGTGCCAGTATGGGACAGGGGGCTGGCGACTATGGCTACACCTTC TRBD1 TRBJ1-2 TRBV19 15 -
CASTLGDTEAFF TGTGCCAGCACGTTAGGTGACACTGAAGCTTTCTTT - TRBJ1-1 TRBV25-1 12 -
CASSETGGGRETQYF TGTGCCAGTAGCGAGACAGGGGGAGGGAGAGAGACCCAGTACTTC TRBD1 TRBJ2-5 TRBV19 15 -
CASSFSPDYEQYF TGTGCCAGCAGTTTTAGCCCTGACTACGAGCAGTACTTC - TRBJ2-7 TRBV10-3 13 -
CASSQDSHGEQYF TGCGCCAGCAGCCAAGATTCCCACGGCGAGCAGTACTTC - TRBJ2-7 TRBV4-1 13 -
CASSFRLETQYF TGTGCCAGCAGCTTTAGGTTGGAGACCCAGTACTTC - TRBJ2-5 TRBV7-3 12 -
CASSPPGTGYGYTF TGTGCCAGCAGCCCACCCGGGACAGGGTATGGCTACACCTTC TRBD1 TRBJ1-2 TRBV9 14 -
CASSQDTYEQYF TGTGCCAGCAGTCAGGATACCTACGAGCAGTACTTC - TRBJ2-7 TRBV25-1 12 few
CASSEETKNIQYF TGTGCCAGCAGTGAAGAAACCAAAAACATTCAGTACTTC - TRBJ2-4 TRBV2 13 many
CASSQDAYTQYF TGCGCCAGCAGCCAAGACGCATATACGCAGTATTTT - TRBJ2-3 TRBV4-1 12 -
CASSATGTSFDPDTQYF TGTGCCAGCAGTGCCACCGGGACTAGCTTCGACCCAGATACGCAGTATTTT TRBD2 TRBJ2-3 TRBV6-1 17 -
CSARGTGTSGGAIDTQYF TGCAGTGCTAGGGGAACCGGGACTAGCGGGGGGGCCATAGATACGCAGTATTTT TRBD2 TRBJ2-3 TRBV20-1 18 -
CASSLAPGSHYEQYF TGTGCCAGCAGCTTAGCACCGGGGTCTCACTACGAGCAGTACTTC - TRBJ2-7 TRBV7-8 15 -
CASSEGSSGTNEQFF TGTGCCAGCAGTGAAGGTTCTAGCGGGACGAATGAGCAGTTCTTC TRBD2 TRBJ2-1 TRBV25-1 15 -
CASSPPRGGRHEQYF TGTGCCAGCTCACCACCTCGGGGGGGCCGGCACGAGCAGTACTTC TRBD2 TRBJ2-7 TRBV18 15 few
CASSFRGTSGRKDEQYF TGTGCCAGCAGCTTTAGGGGGACTAGCGGGAGGAAGGACGAGCAGTACTTC TRBD2 TRBJ2-7 TRBV7-8 17 many
CASSDPWTGSGSGTEAFF TGTGCCAGCAGCGACCCATGGACAGGGTCGGGTTCGGGCACTGAAGCTTTCTTT TRBD1 TRBJ1-1 TRBV11-1 18 -
CASSLERPSPLHF TGTGCCAGCAGCTTAGAACGACCGTCACCCCTCCACTTT - TRBJ1-6 TRBV7-3 13 -